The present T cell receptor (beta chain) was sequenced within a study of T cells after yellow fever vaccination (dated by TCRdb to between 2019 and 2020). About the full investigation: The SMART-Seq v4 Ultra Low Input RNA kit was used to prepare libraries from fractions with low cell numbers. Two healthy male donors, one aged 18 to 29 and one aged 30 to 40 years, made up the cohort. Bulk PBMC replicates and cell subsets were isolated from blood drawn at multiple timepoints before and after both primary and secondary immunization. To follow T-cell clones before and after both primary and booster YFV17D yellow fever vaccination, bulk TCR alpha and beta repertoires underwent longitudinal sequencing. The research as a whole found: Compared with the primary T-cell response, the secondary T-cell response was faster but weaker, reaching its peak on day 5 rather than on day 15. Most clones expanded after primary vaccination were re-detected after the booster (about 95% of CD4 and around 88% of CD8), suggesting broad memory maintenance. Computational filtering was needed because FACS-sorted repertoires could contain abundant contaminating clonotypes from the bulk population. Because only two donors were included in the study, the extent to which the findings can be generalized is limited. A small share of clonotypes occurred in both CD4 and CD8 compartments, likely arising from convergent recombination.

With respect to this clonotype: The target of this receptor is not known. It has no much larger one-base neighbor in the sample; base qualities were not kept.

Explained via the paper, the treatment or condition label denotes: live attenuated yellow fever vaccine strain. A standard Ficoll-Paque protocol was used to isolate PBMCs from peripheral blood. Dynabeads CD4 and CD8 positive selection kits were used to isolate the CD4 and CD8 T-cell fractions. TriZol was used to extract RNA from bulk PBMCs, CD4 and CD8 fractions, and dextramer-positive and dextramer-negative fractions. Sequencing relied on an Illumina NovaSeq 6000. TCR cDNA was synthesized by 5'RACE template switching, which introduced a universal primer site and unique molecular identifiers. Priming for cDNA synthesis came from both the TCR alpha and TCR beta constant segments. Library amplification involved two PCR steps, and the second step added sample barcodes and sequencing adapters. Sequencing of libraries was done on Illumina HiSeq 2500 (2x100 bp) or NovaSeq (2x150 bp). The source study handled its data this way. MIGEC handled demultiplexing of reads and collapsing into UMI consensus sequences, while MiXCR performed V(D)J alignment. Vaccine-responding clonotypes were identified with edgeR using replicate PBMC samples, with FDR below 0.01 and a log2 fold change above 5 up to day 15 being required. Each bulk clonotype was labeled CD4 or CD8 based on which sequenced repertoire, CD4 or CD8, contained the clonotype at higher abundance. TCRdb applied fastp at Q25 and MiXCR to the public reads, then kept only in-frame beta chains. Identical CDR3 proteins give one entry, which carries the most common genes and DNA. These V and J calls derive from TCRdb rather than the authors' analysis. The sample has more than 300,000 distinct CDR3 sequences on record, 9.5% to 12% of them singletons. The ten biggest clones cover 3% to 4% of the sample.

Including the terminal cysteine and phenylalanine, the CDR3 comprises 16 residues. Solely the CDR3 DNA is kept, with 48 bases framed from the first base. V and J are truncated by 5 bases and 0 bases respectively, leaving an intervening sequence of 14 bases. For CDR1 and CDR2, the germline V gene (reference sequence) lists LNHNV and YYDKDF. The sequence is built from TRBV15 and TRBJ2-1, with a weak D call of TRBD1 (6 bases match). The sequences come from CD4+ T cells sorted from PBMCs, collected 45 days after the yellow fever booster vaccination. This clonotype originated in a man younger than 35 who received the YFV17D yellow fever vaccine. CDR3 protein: CATSGPGQSSYNEQFF. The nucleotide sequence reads TGTGCCACCAGCGGACCCGGACAGAGCTCCTACAATGAGCAGTTCTTC.